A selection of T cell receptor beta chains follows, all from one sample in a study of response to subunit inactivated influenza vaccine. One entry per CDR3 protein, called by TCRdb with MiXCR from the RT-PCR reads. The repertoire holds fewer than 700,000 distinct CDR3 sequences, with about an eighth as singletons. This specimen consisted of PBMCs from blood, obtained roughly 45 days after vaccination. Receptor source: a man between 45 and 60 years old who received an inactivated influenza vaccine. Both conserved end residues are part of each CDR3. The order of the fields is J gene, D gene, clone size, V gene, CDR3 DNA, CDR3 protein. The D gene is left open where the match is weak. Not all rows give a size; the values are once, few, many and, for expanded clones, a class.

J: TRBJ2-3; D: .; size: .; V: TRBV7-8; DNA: TGTGCCAGCAGCTTTCAGCGGTACACAGATACGCAGTATTTT; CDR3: CASSFQRYTDTQYF
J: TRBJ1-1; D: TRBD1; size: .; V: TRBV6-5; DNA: TGTGCCAGCAGTTACTCGAAGGGGGCGGGGGTCGGCACTGAAGCTTTCTTT; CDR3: CASSYSKGAGVGTEAFF
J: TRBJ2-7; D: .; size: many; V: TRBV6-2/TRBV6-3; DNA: TGTGCCAGCAGTTATTCAGGGTTCGACGAGCAGTACTTC; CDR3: CASSYSGFDEQYF
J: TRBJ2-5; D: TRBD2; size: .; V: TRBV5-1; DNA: TGCGCCAGCAAAACTAGCGAGTTACAAGAGACCCAGTACTTC; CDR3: CASKTSELQETQYF
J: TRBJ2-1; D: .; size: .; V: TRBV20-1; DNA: TGCAGTGCTAGAGAGGGAGGTGAGCAGTTCTTC; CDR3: CSAREGGEQFF
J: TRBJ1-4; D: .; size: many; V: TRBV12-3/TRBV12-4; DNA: TGTGCCAGCAGTCTCGACAAGTACACTAAAACTAATGAAAAACTGTTTTTT; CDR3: CASSLDKYTKTNEKLFF
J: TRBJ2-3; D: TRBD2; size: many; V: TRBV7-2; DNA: TGTGCCAGCAGCCGGCTAGCGGGGTACACAGATACGCAGTATTTT; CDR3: CASSRLAGYTDTQYF
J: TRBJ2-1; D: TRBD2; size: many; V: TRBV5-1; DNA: TGCGCCAGCAGCTTGCCATCTAGCGGGAGCTCCTACAATGAGCAGTTCTTC; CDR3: CASSLPSSGSSYNEQFF
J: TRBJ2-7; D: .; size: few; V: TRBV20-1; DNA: TGCAGTGCTAGCGGCTCCTACATCTACGAGCAGTACTTC; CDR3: CSASGSYIYEQYF
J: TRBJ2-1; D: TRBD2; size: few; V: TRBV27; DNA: TGTGCCAGCAGTTTTGCGGGGGGTTTCTACAATGAGCAGTTCTTC; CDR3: CASSFAGGFYNEQFF
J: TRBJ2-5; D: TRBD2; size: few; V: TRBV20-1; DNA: TGCAGTGCTAGAGATTGGCGGCTAGCGGGAGAGACCCAGTACTTC; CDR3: CSARDWRLAGETQYF
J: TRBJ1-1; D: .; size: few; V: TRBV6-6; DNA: TGTGCCAGCAGTCTCCCAGGGGAAACTGAAGCTTTCTTT; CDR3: CASSLPGETEAFF
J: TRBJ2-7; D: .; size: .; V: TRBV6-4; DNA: TGTGCCACCCGACACTCCTACGAGCAGTACTTC; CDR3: CATRHSYEQYF
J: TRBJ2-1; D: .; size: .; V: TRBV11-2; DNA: TGTGCCAGCAGCCCAGGAAAGCGGGATGAGCAGTTCTTC; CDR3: CASSPGKRDEQFF
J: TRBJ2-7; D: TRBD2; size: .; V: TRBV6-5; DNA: TGTGCCAGCAGTTATCTGGCGGGAGGGCCTAAAGACGAGCAGTACTTC; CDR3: CASSYLAGGPKDEQYF
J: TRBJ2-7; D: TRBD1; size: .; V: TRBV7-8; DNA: TGTGCCAGCAGCCCGACAGGGGTAGTTGGGGAGCAGTACTTC; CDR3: CASSPTGVVGEQYF
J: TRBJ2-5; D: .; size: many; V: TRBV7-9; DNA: TGTGCCAGCAGCTTAGCCTTACAGAACCAAGAGACCCAGTACTTC; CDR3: CASSLALQNQETQYF
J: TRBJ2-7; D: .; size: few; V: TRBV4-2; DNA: TGTGCCAGCAGCCGGGAGGGGCAGGGGACCTCCTACGAGCAGTACTTC; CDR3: CASSREGQGTSYEQYF
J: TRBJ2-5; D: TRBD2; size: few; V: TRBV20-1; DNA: TGCAGTGCTAGAGACATAGCGGGAGGGCCCCGACGGGAGACCCAGTACTTC; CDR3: CSARDIAGGPRRETQYF
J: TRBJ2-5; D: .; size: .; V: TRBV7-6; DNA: TGTGCCAGCAGCTTTGAGGCAGGGCCTCAAGAGACCCAGTACTTC; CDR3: CASSFEAGPQETQYF
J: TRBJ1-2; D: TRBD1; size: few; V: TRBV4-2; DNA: TGTGCCAGCAGCCAAGAAATGGGACAGATTTTTAACTATGGCTACACCTTC; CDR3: CASSQEMGQIFNYGYTF
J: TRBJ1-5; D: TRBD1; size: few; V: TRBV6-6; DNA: TGTGCCAGCAGTAGACAGGGAGGTCAGCCCCAGCATTTT; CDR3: CASSRQGGQPQHF
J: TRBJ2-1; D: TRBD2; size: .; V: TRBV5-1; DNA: TGCGCCAGCAGCTTGGGGGGACTAGCTGTGAATGAGCAGTTCTTC; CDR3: CASSLGGLAVNEQFF
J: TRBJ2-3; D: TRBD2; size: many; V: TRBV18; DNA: TGTGCCAGCTCACCCCGGCGGGAGGCCCCCACAGATACGCAGTATTTT; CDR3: CASSPRREAPTDTQYF
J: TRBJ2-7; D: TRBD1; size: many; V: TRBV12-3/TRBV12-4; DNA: TGTGCCAGCAGTTCCGGACAGGGCTACGAGCAGTACTTC; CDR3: CASSSGQGYEQYF
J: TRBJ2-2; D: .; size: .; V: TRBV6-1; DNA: TGTGCCAGCAGTCCCTGGGGGGGCGATTACACCGGGGAGCTGTTTTTT; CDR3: CASSPWGGDYTGELFF
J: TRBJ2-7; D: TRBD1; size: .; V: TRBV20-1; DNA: TGCAGTGCGTTTGATAGACAGGGGGCTACCTACGAGCAGTACTTC; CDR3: CSAFDRQGATYEQYF
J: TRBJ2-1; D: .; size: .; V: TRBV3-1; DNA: TGTGCCAGCAGCCAAGGGTACAAGCAGTTCTTC; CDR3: CASSQGYKQFF
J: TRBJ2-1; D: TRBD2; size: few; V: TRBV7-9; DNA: TGTGCCAGCAGCTTAGAACTAGCGGGGGAGCAGTTCTTC; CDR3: CASSLELAGEQFF
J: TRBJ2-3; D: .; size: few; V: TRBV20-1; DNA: TGCAGTGCTAGCCCTACAGATACGCAGTATTTT; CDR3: CSASPTDTQYF
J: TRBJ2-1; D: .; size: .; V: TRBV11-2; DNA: TGTGCCAGCCGCCAGGGATTTATGGATCAGTTCTTC; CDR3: CASRQGFMDQFF
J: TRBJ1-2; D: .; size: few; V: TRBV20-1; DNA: TGCAGTGCTAGGGATCGGACGGGCTACTATGGCTACACCTTC; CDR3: CSARDRTGYYGYTF
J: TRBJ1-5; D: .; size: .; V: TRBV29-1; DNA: TGCAGCGCTGCAGGACGAGGCAATCAGCCCCAGCATTTT; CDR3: CSAAGRGNQPQHF
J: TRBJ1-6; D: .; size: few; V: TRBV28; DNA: TGTGCCAGCAGTTTTTGGTCAAATAATTCACCCCTCCACTTT; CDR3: CASSFWSNNSPLHF
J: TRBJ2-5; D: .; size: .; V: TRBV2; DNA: TGTGCCAGCAGTTCCCGGGACACACATCATGGGACCCAGTACTTC; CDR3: CASSSRDTHHGTQYF
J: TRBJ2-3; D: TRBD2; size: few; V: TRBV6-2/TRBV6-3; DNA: TGTGCCAGCAAGCTAGCGGGCATCACAGATACGCAGTATTTT; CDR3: CASKLAGITDTQYF
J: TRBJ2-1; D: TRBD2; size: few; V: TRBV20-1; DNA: TGCAGTGCCCGAGGACTAGCGGGATACAATGAGCAGTTCTTC; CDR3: CSARGLAGYNEQFF
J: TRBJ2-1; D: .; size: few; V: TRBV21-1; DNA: TGTGCCAGCAGCAAACCAAGGGACAGACCCCACAATGAGCAGTTCTTC; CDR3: CASSKPRDRPHNEQFF
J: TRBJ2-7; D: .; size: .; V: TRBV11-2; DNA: TGTGCCAGCAGCTTAGATTGGGCTAGAACTTACGAGCAGTACTTC; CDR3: CASSLDWARTYEQYF
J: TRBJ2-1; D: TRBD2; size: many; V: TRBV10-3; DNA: TGTGCCATCAGCCTAGCGGGAGAGAACAATGAGCAGTTCTTC; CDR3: CAISLAGENNEQFF
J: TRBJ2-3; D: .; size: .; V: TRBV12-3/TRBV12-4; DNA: TGTGCCAGCACCCAGGCGTGGCGCCGTCGCACAGATACGCAGTATTTT; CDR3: CASTQAWRRRTDTQYF